These 12 T cell receptor beta chains originate from one sample sequenced in a study of T cells expressing NK-cell markers (dated by TCRdb to 2019 to 2021). The protocol used for the library was 5' RACE. Sequencing instrument: Illumina HiSeq 2000. TCRdb reprocessed the reads and provides one entry for every CDR3 protein sequence; no DNA is given. The sample table records about 260,000 distinct CDR3 sequences. The top ten constitute approximately 0.42% of the sample. The sequenced sample was blood T cells: a sorted CD56 or NKG2C T cell subset, CD4+ or CD8+ T cells, or bulk PBMC T cells (not recorded which). The receptors were gathered from a man aged 18-30 years in good health. Donor details come from another sample of the same person, matched by shared clones.

This CDR3 is CAIGRGQVNPNEQFF. This chain joins TRBV10-3 and TRBJ2-1; the D call of TRBD1 rests on TCRdb alone, since no DNA is present to check it. The germline V gene encodes CDR1 ENHRY and CDR2 SYGVKD. This CDR3 is built from 15 residues.

This chain uses TRBV18 with TRBJ1-5. The CDR3 runs 14 residues. The V gene's germline CDR1 is KGHSH and CDR2 LQKENI. CDR3 region: CASSGGRSNQPQHF.

The rearrangement links TRBV15 to TRBJ2-6; TCRdb returns TRBD1, unconfirmable since there is no DNA. The V gene's germline CDR1 is LNHNV and CDR2 YYDKDF (reference sequence). This CDR3 has 16 amino acids. This chain's CDR3 is CATSRGGGNGANVLTF.

The rearrangement links TRBV12-3 or TRBV12-4 to TRBJ2-4; TCRdb's assignment of TRBD1 cannot be checked, as there is no DNA. CDR3 size: 16 residues. CDR3 protein: CASSKDREWAKNIQYF.

The J gene is TRBJ2-3, the V gene TRBV11-2. The CDR3 runs to 12 residues. Germline V CDR1 and CDR2: SGHAT, FQNNGV. The CDR3 protein is CASSQSLGTQYF.

This rearrangement joins TRBV4-2 to TRBJ2-7; TCRdb names TRBD1, which stays unverified in the absence of DNA. This CDR3 comprises 14 residues. Germline V gene lookup returns CDR1 LGHNA and CDR2 YNFKEQ. CDR3 protein: CASSQGQGTYEQYF.

V usage is TRBV12-3 or TRBV12-4 and J usage is TRBJ1-1; no DNA is available, so the TRBD1 call from TCRdb remains unchecked. This CDR3 is 14 amino acids long. The CDR3 sequence: CASSLRWDNTEAFF.

The gene calls are TRBV11-2 and TRBJ2-1. There are 16 residues in the CDR3. Per the germline V gene, CDR1 is SGHAT and CDR2 is FQNNGV. This CDR3 reads CASSLDLGGTYNEQFF.

The rearrangement uses TRBV20-1 and TRBJ2-5. The CDR3 totals 15 residues. The germline gives CDR1 DFQATT, CDR2 SNEGSKA (reference sequence). The CDR3 region is CSARDLAKPQETQYF.

The gene calls are TRBV24-1 and TRBJ2-7; no DNA is available, so the TRBD1 call from TCRdb remains unchecked. The CDR3 consists of 16 residues. Germline V gene lookup returns CDR1 KGHDR and CDR2 SFDVKD. The CDR3 is CATSDPSGQGRDEQYF.

The chain couples TRBV3-1 to TRBJ2-3. In germline, CDR1 is LGHDT, CDR2 YNNKEL (reference sequence). This CDR3 is built from 14 residues. CDR3 sequence reads: CASSQAGPADTQYF.

The chain has TRBV10-3 and TRBJ2-5; the D gene TCRdb calls, TRBD1, cannot be checked with no DNA. CDR3 length: 13 amino acids. Germline-derived CDR1 and CDR2 are ENHRY and SYGVKD. The CDR3 loop is CAISDRVAETQYF.